This T cell receptor beta chain was profiled in a study of blood T cell repertoires in COVID-19. V gave up 1 base and J gave up 4 bases, with 13 bases separating them. Germline loops: CDR1 LGHDT, CDR2 YNNKEL (reference sequence). This CDR3 region has 15 residues. Authors' analysis steps: Amplified reference gene primers provided the basis for estimating nucleated cell counts. The repertoire was sequenced with immunoSEQ multiplex PCR; TCRdb's copy has only in-frame clones and lacks some. The V and J calls and clone size were taken over from that table, and D and trimming were inferred from the DNA. Of roughly 49,000 clones listed, roughly 91% are singletons.

The chain couples TRBV3-1 (or the pseudogene TRBV3-2) to TRBJ1-1; the D is unclear. This clonotype originated in a man aged 50-60 years with active COVID-19. What was sequenced was peripheral blood. The CDR3 sequence is CASSQGAGFSTEAFF. CDR3 nucleotides: TGTGCCAGCAGCCAAGGCGCGGGGTTTAGCACTGAAGCTTTCTTT.